This T cell receptor (beta chain) stems from a study of shared clonotypes between healthy human individuals. This CDR3 is 15 amino acids long. Germline CDR1 MDHEN, CDR2 SYDVKM. V lost 5 bases and J lost 7, with 21 bases in between. Sequencing was performed with immunoSEQ multiplex PCR; in TCRdb, only in-frame clones are kept and a portion is missing. The sample lists about 670,000 clones; less than 80% were seen once. Study observations and caveats: Incomplete sequencing of sorted subsets was indicated by rarefaction despite large depth.

Turning to this clone: Its antigen is currently unknown.

This TCR derives from a woman aged 30 to 39 in good health. Source material: memory CD4+ T cells sorted from blood. Noted subset: CD45RA-negative fraction. The chain has TRBV28 and TRBJ2-7; D gene uncertain. The CDR3 protein is CASSPSFGTDVEQYF. DNA of the CDR3: TGTGCCAGCAGTCCATCCTTCGGTACCGACGTAGAGCAGTACTTC. The whole variable domain, remainder taken from reference TRBV28 and TRBJ2-7, is DVKVTQSSRYLVKRTGEKVFLECVQDMDHENMFWYRQDPGLGLRLIYFSYDVKMKEKGDIPEGYSVSREKKERFSLILESASTNQTSMYLCASSPSFGTDVEQYFGPGTRLTVT.